What follows is one T cell receptor beta chain and its context. From germline, CDR1 is MDHEN and CDR2 SYDVKM. The length of the CDR3 is 17 residues. V was shortened by 6 bases and J by 8 bases, with 25 bases between the two germline ends. This entry comes from a study of blood T cell repertoires in COVID-19. In the study's own analysis: The authors estimated nucleated cell counts from reference gene primer amplification. Assay used: immunoSEQ multiplex PCR; TCRdb lists only in-frame clones, some missing. Clonal size and the V and J genes are those of that table, whereas D and trimming came from the DNA. The sample has some 250,000 clones; 70% to 90% are singletons. Recruits, aged roughly 18 to 100 years, lived in some 25 US areas. Clinical history reported by participants formed the basis on which cohorts were assigned. Recovered Cohort 3 donors showed two negative PCRs, clearance, or symptom resolution.

V and J are TRBV28 and TRBJ1-4; D unresolved. The sequencing sample was made of PBMCs or T cells enriched from blood (not recorded which). This TCR derives from a woman aged 45-65 years who had recovered from COVID-19. CDR3 amino acids: CASSRSWQVMFGEKLFF. The CDR3 region has the DNA TGTGCCAGCAGCCGGTCTTGGCAGGTGATGTTTGGGGAAAAACTGTTTTTT.